This T cell receptor beta chain was sequenced for a study of blood T cell repertoires in COVID-19. Across the whole study: From the United States, Italy and Spain came samples of acute and convalescent COVID-19. T cells, B-cell-depleted T cells, or PBMCs provided the cDNA or gDNA that served as material.

In the original analysis: Researchers report that nucleated cell counts were estimated from reference gene primer amplification. TCRdb's copy holds only in-frame clones and misses some; the assay was immunoSEQ multiplex PCR. V, J and clone size are those of that table, while D and trimming were read from the DNA. The sample carries about 100,000 clones, 65% to 85% recorded once. CDR3 length equals 19 residues. The trim removed 2 bases at V and 13 bases at J, leaving 27 bases unmatched. CDR1 and CDR2 from the germline V gene are SGHNT and YYREEE (reference sequence). Sequencing input: peripheral blood. This TCR was recovered from a man between 60 and 75 years old with acute or convalescent COVID-19. The chain recombines TRBV5-4 with TRBJ2-1, with TRBD1 matching over 7 bases. The CDR3 protein is CASSFFSPGQSKFSTSQFF. The CDR3 DNA reads TGTGCCAGCAGCTTTTTTTCCCCGGGACAGAGCAAATTCAGCACATCTCAGTTCTTC.